One T cell receptor (beta chain) is described in this entry. The record originates from a study of blood T cell repertoires in COVID-19. The CDR3 length is 19 residues. Germline V gene sequence: CDR1 SNHLY, CDR2 FYNNEI. Trimming removed 5 bases from V and 7 bases from J; junction bases left unmatched: 21. The table came from immunoSEQ multiplex PCR; TCRdb's copy has only in-frame clones and leaves some out. The sample lists about 93,000 clones; more than 70% were seen once. The sample taken for sequencing was peripheral blood. The TCR comes from a man aged 50 or older with acute or convalescent COVID-19. The chain employs TRBV2 and TRBJ2-3; the match to TRBD1 covers 10 bases. CDR3 region: CASSFPGQGTYGVSYTQYF. For the CDR3, the DNA is TGTGCCAGCAGTTTCCCGGGACAGGGGACCTACGGGGTCTCCTATACGCAGTATTTT. The whole variable domain, remainder taken from reference TRBV2 and TRBJ2-3, is EPEVTQTPSHQVTQMGQEVILRCVPISNHLYFYWYRQILGQKVEFLVSFYNNEISEKSEIFDDQFSVERPDGSNFTLKIRSTKLEDSAMYFCASSFPGQGTYGVSYTQYFGPGTRLTVL.